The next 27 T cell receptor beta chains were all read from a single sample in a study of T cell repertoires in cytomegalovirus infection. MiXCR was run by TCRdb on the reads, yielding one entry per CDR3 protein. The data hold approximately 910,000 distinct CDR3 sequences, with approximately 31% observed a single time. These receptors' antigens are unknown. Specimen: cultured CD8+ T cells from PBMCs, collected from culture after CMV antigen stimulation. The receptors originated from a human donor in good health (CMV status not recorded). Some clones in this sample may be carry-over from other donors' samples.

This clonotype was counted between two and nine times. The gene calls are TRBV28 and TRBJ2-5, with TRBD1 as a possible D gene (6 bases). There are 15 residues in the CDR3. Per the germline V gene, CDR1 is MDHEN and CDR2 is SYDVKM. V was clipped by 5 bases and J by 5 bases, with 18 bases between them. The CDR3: CASSSHPRGFETQYF. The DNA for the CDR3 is TGTGCCAGCAGTAGTCACCCCAGGGGTTTCGAGACCCAGTACTTC.

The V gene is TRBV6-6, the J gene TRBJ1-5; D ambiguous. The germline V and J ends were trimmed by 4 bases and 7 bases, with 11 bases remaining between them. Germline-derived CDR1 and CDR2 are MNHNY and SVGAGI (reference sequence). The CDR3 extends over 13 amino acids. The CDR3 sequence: CASSSSPGQPQHF. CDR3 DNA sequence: TGTGCCAGCAGTTCAAGCCCGGGACAGCCCCAGCATTTT.

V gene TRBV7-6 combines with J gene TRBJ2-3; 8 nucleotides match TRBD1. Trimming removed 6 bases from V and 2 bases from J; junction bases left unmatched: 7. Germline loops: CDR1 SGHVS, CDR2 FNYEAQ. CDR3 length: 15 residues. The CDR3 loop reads CASRAGGWDTDTQYF. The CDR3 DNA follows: TGTGCCAGCAGAGCAGGGGGCTGGGACACAGATACGCAGTATTTT.

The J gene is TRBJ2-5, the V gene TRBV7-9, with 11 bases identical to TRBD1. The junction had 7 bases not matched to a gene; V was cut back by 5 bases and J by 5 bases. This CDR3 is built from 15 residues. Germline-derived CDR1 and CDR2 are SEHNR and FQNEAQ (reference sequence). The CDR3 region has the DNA TGTGCCAGCAGCCTTCGGACAGGGGGCGGTGAGACCCAGTACTTC. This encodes CASSLRTGGGETQYF.

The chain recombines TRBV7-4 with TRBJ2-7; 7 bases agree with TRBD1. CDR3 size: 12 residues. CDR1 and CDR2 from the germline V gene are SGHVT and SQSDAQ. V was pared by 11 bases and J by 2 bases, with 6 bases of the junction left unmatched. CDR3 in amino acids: CASQGTAYEQYV. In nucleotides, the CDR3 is TGTGCCTCCCAGGGGACAGCCTACGAGCAGTACGTC.

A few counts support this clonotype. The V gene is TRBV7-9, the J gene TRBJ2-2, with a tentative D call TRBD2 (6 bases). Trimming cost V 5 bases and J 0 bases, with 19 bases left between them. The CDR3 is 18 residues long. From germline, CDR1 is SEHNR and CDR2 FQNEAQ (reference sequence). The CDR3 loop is CASSGPAAGWANTGELFF. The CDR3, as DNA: TGTGCCAGCAGCGGACCTGCGGCGGGGTGGGCGAACACCGGGGAGCTGTTTTTT.

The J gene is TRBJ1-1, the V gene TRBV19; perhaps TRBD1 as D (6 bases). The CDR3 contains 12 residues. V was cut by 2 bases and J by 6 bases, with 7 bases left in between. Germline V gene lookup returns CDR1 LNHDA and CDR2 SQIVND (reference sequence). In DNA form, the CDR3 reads TGTGCCAGTAGTATACAGGGGTCTGAAGCTTTCTTT. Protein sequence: CASSIQGSEAFF.

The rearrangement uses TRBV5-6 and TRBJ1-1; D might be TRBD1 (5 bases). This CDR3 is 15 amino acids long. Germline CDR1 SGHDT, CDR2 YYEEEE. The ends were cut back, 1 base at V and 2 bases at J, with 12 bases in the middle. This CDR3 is CASSLRDVKNTEAFF. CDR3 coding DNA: TGTGCCAGCAGCTTGCGGGACGTAAAAAACACTGAAGCTTTCTTT.

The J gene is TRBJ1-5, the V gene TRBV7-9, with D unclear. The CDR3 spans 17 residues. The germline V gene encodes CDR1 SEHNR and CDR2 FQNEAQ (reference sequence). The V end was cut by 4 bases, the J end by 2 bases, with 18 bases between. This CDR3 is CASSYLGTEVGNQPQHF. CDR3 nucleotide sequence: TGTGCCAGCAGCTACCTGGGAACCGAGGTTGGCAATCAGCCCCAGCATTTT.

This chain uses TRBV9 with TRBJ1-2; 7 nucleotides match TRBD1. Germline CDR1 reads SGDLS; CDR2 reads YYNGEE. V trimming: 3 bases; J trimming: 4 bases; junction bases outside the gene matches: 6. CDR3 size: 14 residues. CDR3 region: CASSGKTGFYGYTF. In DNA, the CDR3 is TGTGCCAGCAGCGGTAAGACAGGGTTCTATGGCTACACCTTC. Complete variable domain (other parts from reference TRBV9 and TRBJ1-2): DSGVTQTPKHLITATGQRVTLRCSPRSGDLSVYWYQQSLDQGLQFLIQYYNGEERAKGNILERFSAQQFPDLHSELNLSSLELGDSALYFCASSGKTGFYGYTFGSGTRLTVV.

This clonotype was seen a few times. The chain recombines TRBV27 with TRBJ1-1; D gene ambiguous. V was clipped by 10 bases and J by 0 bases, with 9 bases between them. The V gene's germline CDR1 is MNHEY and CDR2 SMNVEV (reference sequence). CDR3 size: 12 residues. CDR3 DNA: TGTGCCATCCTAACTTTGAACACTGAAGCTTTCTTT. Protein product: CAILTLNTEAFF.

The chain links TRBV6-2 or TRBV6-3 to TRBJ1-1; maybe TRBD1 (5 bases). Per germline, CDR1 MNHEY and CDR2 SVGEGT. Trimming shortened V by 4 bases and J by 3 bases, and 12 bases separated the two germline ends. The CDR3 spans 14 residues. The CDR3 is CASSSWGEYTEAFF. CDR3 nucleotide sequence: TGTGCCAGCAGTTCCTGGGGGGAGTACACTGAAGCTTTCTTT.

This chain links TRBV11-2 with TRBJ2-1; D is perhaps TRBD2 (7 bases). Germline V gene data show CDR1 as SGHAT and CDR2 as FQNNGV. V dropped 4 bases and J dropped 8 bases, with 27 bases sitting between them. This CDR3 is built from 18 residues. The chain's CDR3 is CASSWSGNWGGGPDEQFF. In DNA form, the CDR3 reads TGTGCCAGCAGCTGGTCCGGGAATTGGGGGGGGGGCCCTGATGAGCAGTTCTTC.

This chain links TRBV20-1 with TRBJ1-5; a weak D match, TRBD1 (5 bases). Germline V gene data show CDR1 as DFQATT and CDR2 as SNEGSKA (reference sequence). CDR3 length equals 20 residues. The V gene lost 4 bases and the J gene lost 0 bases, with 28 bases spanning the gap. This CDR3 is CSATRRSGGREVNSNQPQHF. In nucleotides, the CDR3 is TGCAGTGCTACCCGTCGATCCGGGGGACGCGAGGTCAATAGCAATCAGCCCCAGCATTTT.

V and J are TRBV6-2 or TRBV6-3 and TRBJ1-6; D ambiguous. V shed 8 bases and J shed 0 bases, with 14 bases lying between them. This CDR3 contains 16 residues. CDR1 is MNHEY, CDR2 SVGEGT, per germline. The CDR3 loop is CASYSAMSSYNSPLHF. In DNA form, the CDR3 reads TGTGCCAGCTACTCGGCCATGAGCTCCTATAATTCACCCCTCCACTTT.

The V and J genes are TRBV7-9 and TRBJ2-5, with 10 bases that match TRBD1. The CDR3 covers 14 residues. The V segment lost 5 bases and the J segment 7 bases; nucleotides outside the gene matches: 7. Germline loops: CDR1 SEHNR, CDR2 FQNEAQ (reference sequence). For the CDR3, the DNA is TGTGCCAGCAGCGGCCGGGACAGGGGAGGGACCCAGTACTTC. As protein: CASSGRDRGGTQYF.

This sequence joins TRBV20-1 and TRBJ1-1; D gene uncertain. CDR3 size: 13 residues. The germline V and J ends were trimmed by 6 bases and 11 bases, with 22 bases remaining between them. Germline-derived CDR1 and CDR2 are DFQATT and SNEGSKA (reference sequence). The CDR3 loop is CSALGPNPVLAFF. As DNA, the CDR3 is TGCAGTGCCCTAGGACCGAACCCCGTCTTGGCTTTCTTT.

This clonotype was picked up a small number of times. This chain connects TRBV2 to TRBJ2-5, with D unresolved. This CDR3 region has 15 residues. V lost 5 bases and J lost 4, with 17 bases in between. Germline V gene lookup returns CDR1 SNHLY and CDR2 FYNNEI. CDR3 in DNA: TGTGCCAGCAGTCCCGGAAGGGTCAGGCGAGAGACCCAGTACTTC. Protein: CASSPGRVRRETQYF.

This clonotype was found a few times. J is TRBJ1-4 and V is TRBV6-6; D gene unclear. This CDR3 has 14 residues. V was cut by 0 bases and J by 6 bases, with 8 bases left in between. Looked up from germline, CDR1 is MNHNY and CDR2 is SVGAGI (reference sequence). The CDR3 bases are TGTGCCAGCAGTTACTCTCGGGCATATGAAAAACTGTTTTTT. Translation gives CASSYSRAYEKLFF.

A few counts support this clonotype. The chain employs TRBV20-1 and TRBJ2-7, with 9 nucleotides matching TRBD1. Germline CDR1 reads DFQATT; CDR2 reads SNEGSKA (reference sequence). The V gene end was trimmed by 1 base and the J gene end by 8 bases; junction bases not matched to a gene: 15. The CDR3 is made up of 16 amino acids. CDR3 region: CSARVWTGDAHTKQYF. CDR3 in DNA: TGCAGTGCTAGAGTATGGACAGGGGACGCACATACGAAGCAGTACTTC.

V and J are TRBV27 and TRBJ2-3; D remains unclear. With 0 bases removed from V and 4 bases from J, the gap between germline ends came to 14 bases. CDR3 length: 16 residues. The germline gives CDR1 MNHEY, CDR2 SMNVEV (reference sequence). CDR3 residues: CASSLSSPRASDTQYF. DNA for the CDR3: TGTGCCAGCAGTTTATCTTCCCCTAGAGCTTCAGATACGCAGTATTTT.

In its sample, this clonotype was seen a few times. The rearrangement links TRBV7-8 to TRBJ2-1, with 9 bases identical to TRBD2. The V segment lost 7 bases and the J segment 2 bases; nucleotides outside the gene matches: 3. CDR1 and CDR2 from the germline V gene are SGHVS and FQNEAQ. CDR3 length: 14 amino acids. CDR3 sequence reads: CASTGGGAYNEQFF. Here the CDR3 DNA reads TGTGCCAGCACGGGCGGGGGGGCCTACAATGAGCAGTTCTTC.

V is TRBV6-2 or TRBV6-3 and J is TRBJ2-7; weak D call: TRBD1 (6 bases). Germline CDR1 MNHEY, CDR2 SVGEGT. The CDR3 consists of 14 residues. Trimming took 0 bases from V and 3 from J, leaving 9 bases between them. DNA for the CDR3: TGTGCCAGCAGTTACTCGAACAGGGACTACGAGCAGTACGTC. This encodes CASSYSNRDYEQYV.

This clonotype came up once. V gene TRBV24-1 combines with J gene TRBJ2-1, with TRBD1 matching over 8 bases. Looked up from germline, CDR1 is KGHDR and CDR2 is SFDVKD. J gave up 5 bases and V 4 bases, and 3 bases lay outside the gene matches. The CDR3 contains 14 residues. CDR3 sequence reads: CATSDWTGNNEQFF. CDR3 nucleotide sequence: TGTGCCACCAGTGACTGGACAGGGAACAATGAGCAGTTCTTC.

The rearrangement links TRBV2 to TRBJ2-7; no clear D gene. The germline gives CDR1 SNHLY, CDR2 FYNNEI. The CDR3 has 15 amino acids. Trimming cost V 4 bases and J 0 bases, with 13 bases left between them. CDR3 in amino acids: CASSVVMMSSYEQYF. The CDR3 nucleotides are TGTGCCAGCAGTGTGGTCATGATGAGCTCCTACGAGCAGTACTTC.

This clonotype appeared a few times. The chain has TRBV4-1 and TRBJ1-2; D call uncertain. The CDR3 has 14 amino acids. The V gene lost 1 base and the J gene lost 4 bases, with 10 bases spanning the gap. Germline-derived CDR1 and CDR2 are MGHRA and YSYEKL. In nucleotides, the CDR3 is TGCGCCAGCAGCCAAGGGTCCGCGATCTATGGCTACACCTTC. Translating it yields CASSQGSAIYGYTF.

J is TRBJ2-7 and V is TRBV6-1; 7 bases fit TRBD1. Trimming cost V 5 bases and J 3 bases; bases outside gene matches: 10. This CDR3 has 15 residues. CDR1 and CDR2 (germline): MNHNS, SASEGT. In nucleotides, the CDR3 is TGTGCCAGCAGTCAGACTCGGGACAGCTTCTACGAGCAGTACTTC. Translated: CASSQTRDSFYEQYF.